These 31 T cell receptor beta chains came from one sample sequenced in a study of tumor-infiltrating lymphocytes in oesophageal squamous cell carcinoma. One entry per CDR3 protein results from TCRdb running MiXCR on the PCR reads. This repertoire shows some 10,000 distinct CDR3 sequences, roughly 60% found once; its top ten account for roughly 26%. The sequencing input was esophageal tumor tissue. These receptors were collected from a female donor with esophageal squamous cell carcinoma.

This chain connects TRBV11-1 to TRBJ2-3; weak D call: TRBD1 (5 bases). V was clipped by 2 bases and J by 8 bases, with 14 bases between them. Looked up from germline, CDR1 is SGHAT and CDR2 is FQDESV (reference sequence). This CDR3 is 14 amino acids long. CDR3 sequence reads: CASSLRQLRATQYF. CDR3 in DNA: TGTGCCAGCAGCTTACGACAGCTTAGAGCTACGCAGTATTTT.

A note on this clonotype: The DNA is omitted, as the CDR3 cannot be located on it reliably, and the CDR3 follows TCRdb's listing. The chain uses TRBV7-5 and TRBJ2-4; no DNA check was done on the table's D call, TRBD2. TRBV7-5 is assigned pseudogene status. The CDR3 length equals 19 residues, ends included. The CDR3 reads CISVPEAKQRDVGTYEQYF.

This clonotype was counted many times. The chain recombines TRBV7-9 with TRBJ2-5; weak D call: TRBD2 (5 bases). The CDR3 covers 14 residues. Germline assignment: CDR1 SEHNR and CDR2 FQNEAQ (reference sequence). The V and J ends lost 2 bases and 13 bases respectively, with 20 bases between them. The CDR3 spells CASSLHTVTGELYF. The CDR3 coding sequence is TGTGCCAGCAGCTTACACACTGTCACCGGGGAGCTGTACTTC. The variable domain in full, with the rest retrieved from reference TRBV7-9 and TRBJ2-5, is DTGVSQNPRHKITKRGQNVTFRCDPISEHNRLYWYRQTLGQGPEFLTYFQNEAQLEKSRLLSDRFSAERPKGSFSTLEIQRTEQGDSAMYLCASSLHTVTGELYFGPGTRLLVL.

The genes are TRBV7-2 and TRBJ2-5; D perhaps matches TRBD1 (6 bases). V was pared by 7 bases and J by 7 bases, with 13 bases between. The CDR3 sequence is 12 residues long. Looked up from germline, CDR1 is SGHTA and CDR2 is FQGNSA. This CDR3 reads CASTLLGGTQYF. The CDR3 coding sequence is TGTGCCAGCACCCTCTTAGGGGGGACCCAGTACTTC.

This clonotype was picked up a small number of times. The chain recombines TRBV7-8 with TRBJ2-1; D is possibly TRBD1 (6 bases). The closer fit of TRBJ2-7 to the DNA end suggests the J call may be wrong. Germline lookup yields CDR1 SGHVS and CDR2 FQNEAQ. The length of the CDR3 is 14 residues. The CDR3: CASSLAWGPYEQYF. The DNA for the CDR3 is TGTGCCAGCAGCTTAGCCTGGGGGCCCTACGAGCAGTACTTC.

This chain connects TRBV6-1 to TRBJ2-1; either TRBD1 or TRBD2 may supply D (6 bases each). The J call may be wrong; the DNA end is better matched by TRBJ2-5. The CDR3 has 16 amino acids. Per germline, CDR1 MNHNS and CDR2 SASEGT. The CDR3, as DNA: TGTGCCAGCAGTGAAGCAGTTGGTGGGGGGCAGGGGACCCAGTACTTC. Translation gives CASSEAVGGGQGTQYF.

This rearrangement joins TRBV7-9 to TRBJ2-5, with 13 bases identical to TRBD2. The CDR3 is 16 amino acids. From germline, CDR1 is SEHNR and CDR2 FQNEAQ (reference sequence). The J segment lost 3 bases and the V segment lost 2 bases, leaving 3 bases of the junction unmatched. CDR3 nucleotide sequence: TGTGCCAGCAGCTTATTGGGACTAGCGGGGAAAGAGACCCAGTACTTC. Its protein product is CASSLLGLAGKETQYF.

The CDR3 nucleotides read TGTGCCAGCACTAGGGACCTCCACAATGAGCAGTTCTTC. Protein product: CASTRDLHNEQFF. The rearrangement links TRBV28 to TRBJ2-1; either TRBD1 or TRBD2 may fit D (5 bases each). CDR3 size: 13 residues. V was shortened by 7 bases and J by 5 bases, with 12 bases between the two germline ends. The germline CDR1 and CDR2 sequences are MDHEN and SYDVKM.

The chain has TRBV11-3 and TRBJ2-5, with D tentatively TRBD1 (6 bases). The ends were cut back, 5 bases at V and 1 base at J, with 17 bases in the middle. Germline lookup yields CDR1 SGHNT and CDR2 YENEEA. The CDR3 has 16 amino acids. CDR3 loop: CASSPSTGLSQETQYF. The CDR3, as DNA: TGTGCCAGCAGCCCGTCCACAGGGTTGTCCCAAGAGACCCAGTACTTC.

This chain joins TRBV7-6 and TRBJ2-7; no clear D. The assigned J gene may be wrong: the sequence end matches TRBJ2-1 better. This CDR3 is built from 14 residues. Germline CDR1 reads SGHVS; CDR2 reads FNYEAQ. The DNA of the CDR3 is TGTGCCAGCAAAGGCCGAGACTCCTACAATGAGCAGTTCTTC. Translating gives CASKGRDSYNEQFF.

The gene calls are TRBV6-1 and TRBJ2-3, with D tentatively TRBD1 (5 bases). Germline CDR1 is MNHNS and CDR2 is SASEGT. Trimming stripped 0 bases from V and 2 bases from J, with 12 bases between. The CDR3 extends over 16 amino acids. CDR3 protein: CASSEAGVRSTDTQYF. The CDR3 nucleotides are TGTGCCAGCAGTGAAGCAGGGGTGCGGTCCACAGATACGCAGTATTTT.

The chain recombines TRBV12-3 or TRBV12-4 with TRBJ2-4, with D perhaps being TRBD1 or TRBD2 (6 bases each). Gene TRBJ2-7 matches the end of the DNA better, so the J call may be wrong. The CDR3 contains 16 residues. CDR3 amino acids: CASSLGGTRGTYEQYF. Here the CDR3 DNA reads TGTGCCAGCAGTTTAGGCGGGACAAGGGGGACCTACGAGCAGTACTTC.

The chain employs TRBV7-8 and TRBJ2-1, with D perhaps given as TRBD1 or TRBD2 (6 bases each). The J call could be wrong; TRBJ2-7 is a better fit for the DNA end. This CDR3 comprises 14 residues. Germline loops: CDR1 SGHVS, CDR2 FQNEAQ. The CDR3 region has the DNA TGTGCCAGCAGCCTGGGACGGGGGCCCTACGAGCAGTACTTC. Translation: CASSLGRGPYEQYF.

This clonotype has only a few counts. The junction does not match germline at one end; this may be a read error. The chain recombines TRBV28 with TRBJ2-7; a possible D gene is TRBD1 (6 bases). CDR3 length: 13 residues. The V gene's germline CDR1 is MDHEN and CDR2 SYDVKM. The CDR3 region is CASKRDKGSPLHF. In DNA form, the CDR3 reads TGTGCCAGCAAGAGGGACAAAGGTTCACCCCTCCACTTC.

This chain uses TRBV28 with TRBJ2-2, with 9 bases matching TRBD2. The junction had 5 bases not matched to a gene; V was cut back by 3 bases and J by 6 bases. This CDR3 contains 15 residues. The germline V gene encodes CDR1 MDHEN and CDR2 SYDVKM. DNA for the CDR3: TGTGCCAGCAGTTTGCTAGCGGGACTGGCCGGGGAGCTGTTTTTT. Protein sequence: CASSLLAGLAGELFF.

This clonotype was counted once. The DNA is omitted, as the CDR3 cannot be located on it reliably, and the CDR3 follows TCRdb's listing. The chain uses TRBV7-5 and TRBJ1-1; TRBD1 is the table's D call and was not checked against the DNA. TRBV7-5 is an annotated pseudogene. The length of the CDR3 is 15 amino acids, counting both ends. The CDR3 loop reads CISVPEALTGAEAFF.

This sequence joins TRBV10-3 and TRBJ2-6, with D possibly matching TRBD2 (7 bases). CDR1 is ENHRY and CDR2 is SYGVKD in the germline V gene. Trimming left V 2 bases short and J 0 bases short, with 14 bases between. This CDR3 region has 18 residues. CDR3 DNA: TGTGCCATCAGTGAGCCCCGCGGGGGCGGCTCTGGGGCCAACGTCCTGACTTTC. Translating gives CAISEPRGGGSGANVLTF.

As to this clonotype: The conserved final phenylalanine or tryptophan is absent from the CDR3, which likely points to a read error. No DNA is shown, since the ends of the CDR3 on it are uncertain; the CDR3 is the one TCRdb lists. The chain combines TRBV7-3 with TRBJ1-1; TRBD1, the table's D call, lacks a check against the DNA. The CDR3 extends over 16 residues, inclusive of both ends. Germline V gives CDR1 SGHTA, CDR2 FQGTGA. The CDR3 here is CASSNEMAGFPTSSTS.

This clonotype was recorded once. This CDR3 reads CASAILGASNTEAFF. The CDR3, as DNA: TGTGCCAGCGCCATCCTCGGCGCCTCGAACACTGAAGCTTTCTTT. This chain connects TRBV27 to TRBJ1-1; D is unresolved. V lost 8 bases to trimming and J lost 1 base, with 17 bases between them. Germline CDR1 and CDR2: MNHEY and SMNVEV (reference sequence). This CDR3 has 15 residues.

This clonotype was counted at least ten times. V and J are TRBV20-1 and TRBJ2-7, with 8 bases aligning to TRBD2. The J segment lost 0 bases and the V segment lost 3 bases, leaving 1 base of the junction unmatched. Germline V CDR1 and CDR2: DFQATT, SNEGSKA (reference sequence). This CDR3 region has 13 residues. CDR3 region: CSARAGGSYEQYF. The CDR3 nucleotides are TGCAGTGCTAGGGCGGGGGGCTCCTACGAGCAGTACTTC.

The chain uses TRBV7-6 and TRBJ1-4, with 9 positions matching TRBD1. After removal of 1 base from V and 6 bases from J, the junction contained 3 bases not matched to a gene. This CDR3 is built from 15 residues. The germline V gene encodes CDR1 SGHVS and CDR2 FNYEAQ. CDR3 nucleotides: TGTGCCAGCAGCTTAGAAGGGGACAGGGATGAAAAACTGTTTTTT. Translated, it gives CASSLEGDRDEKLFF.

The rearrangement joins TRBV6-9 to TRBJ2-3; tentative D call: TRBD2 (5 bases). The J call is in doubt because the DNA end fits TRBJ2-7 better. CDR3 length: 15 residues. Germline V gene sequence: CDR1 MNHGY, CDR2 SVAAGI. Here the CDR3 DNA reads TGTGCCAGCAGTTACAGAGGACTCCCATACAATGAGCAGTACTTC. It yields the protein CASSYRGLPYNEQYF.

This clonotype was detected ten times or more. The rearrangement uses TRBV14 and TRBJ2-7; no clear D gene. The length of the CDR3 is 11 residues. Germline CDR1 SGHDN, CDR2 FVKESK. With 4 bases removed from V and 4 bases from J, the gap between germline ends came to 5 bases. The chain's CDR3 is CASSLGYEQYF. CDR3 nucleotide sequence: TGTGCCAGCAGCCTAGGTTACGAGCAGTACTTC.

This clonotype was recorded many times. The chain joins TRBV12-3 or TRBV12-4 to TRBJ1-2; no definite D call. Trimming removed 5 bases at V and 8 bases at J, with 21 bases between. The CDR3 runs 15 residues. The CDR3 sequence is CASSRFSDGLQGYTF. The CDR3 nucleotides are TGTGCCAGCAGTCGTTTCTCGGACGGATTACAGGGCTACACCTTC.

J is TRBJ2-1 and V is TRBV7-3; D gene ambiguous. The germline CDR1 and CDR2 sequences are SGHTA and FQGTGA. V lost 6 bases and J 4 bases, leaving 13 bases between the germline ends. The CDR3 has 14 amino acids. The CDR3 bases are TGTGCCAGCAGTCCAGAGACCAGTTACAATGAGCAGTTCTTC. This encodes CASSPETSYNEQFF. Supplemented by reference TRBV7-3 and TRBJ2-1, the full variable domain reads GAGVSQTPSNKVTEKGKYVELRCDPISGHTALYWYRQSLGQGPEFLIYFQGTGAADDSGLPNDRFFAVRPEGSVSTLKIQRTERGDSAVYLCASSPETSYNEQFFGPGTRLTVL.

This clonotype was recorded many times. The chain combines TRBV5-1 with TRBJ1-1; 8 bases line up with TRBD1. Unmatched junction bases numbered 3, after V lost 3 bases and J lost 2 bases. There are 14 residues in the CDR3. CDR1 and CDR2 (germline): SGHRS, YFSETQ. CDR3: CASSSTGGNTEAFF. Written as DNA, the CDR3 is TGCGCCAGCAGCTCCACAGGGGGTAACACTGAAGCTTTCTTT. Complete variable domain (other parts from reference TRBV5-1 and TRBJ1-1): KAGVTQTPRYLIKTRGQQVTLSCSPISGHRSVSWYQQTPGQGLQFLFEYFSETQRNKGNFPGRFSGRQFSNSRSEMNVSTLELGDSALYLCASSSTGGNTEAFFGQGTRLTVV.

The chain uses TRBV7-9 and TRBJ2-1; D is undetermined. The V and J ends lost 5 bases and 10 bases respectively, with 15 bases between them. The CDR3 contains 13 residues. The germline gives CDR1 SEHNR, CDR2 FQNEAQ (reference sequence). CDR3 sequence (DNA): TGTGCCAGCAGCCCCATGGGTAATTACGAGCAGTTCTTC. Translating gives CASSPMGNYEQFF.

Note on this clonotype: This may stem from a read error, because a much larger clone lies one nucleotide away. The chain carries TRBV11-3 and TRBJ2-7; D gene ambiguous. The J call may be wrong; the DNA end is better matched by TRBJ2-1. The germline V gene encodes CDR1 SGHNT and CDR2 YENEEA. This CDR3 has 15 amino acids. CDR3 nucleotides: TGTGCCAGCAGCTTCGACGGAAGCTCCTACAATGAGCAGTTCTTC. Translating gives CASSFDGSSYNEQFF.

By its share, this clonotype is medium-sized. Here the CDR3 reads CASSLDPSLGQYF. The CDR3 bases are TGTGCCAGCAGCTTAGACCCTAGCTTGGGGCAGTACTTC. V is TRBV7-3 and J is TRBJ2-5; TRBD2 might be the D (5 bases). Germline CDR1 and CDR2: SGHTA and FQGTGA. V lost 2 bases and J lost 11, with 15 bases in between. The length of the CDR3 is 13 residues.

In its sample, this clonotype is medium-sized. The J gene is TRBJ2-1, the V gene TRBV7-9; D call uncertain. The J call may not be correct, given that the DNA end is closer to TRBJ2-7. Germline CDR1 reads SEHNR; CDR2 reads FQNEAQ (reference sequence). The CDR3 loop spans 14 amino acids. The CDR3 is CASSLGLTPDEQYF. CDR3 in DNA: TGTGCCAGCAGCTTAGGGCTCACCCCGGACGAGCAGTACTTC.

This clonotype turned up a few times. The chain joins TRBV11-2 to TRBJ2-3; 8 nucleotides match TRBD2. The trim removed 9 bases at V and 3 bases at J, leaving 8 bases unmatched. CDR3 length equals 14 residues. The V gene's germline CDR1 is SGHAT and CDR2 FQNNGV. This CDR3 is CASLAGSKTDTQYF. As DNA, the CDR3 is TGTGCCAGTTTAGCGGGAAGTAAAACAGATACGCAGTATTTT.